This is a list of T cell receptor beta chains from one sample in a study of OX40 agonist ivuxolimab in advanced cancers. The data were produced by immunoSEQ multiplex PCR, yet TCRdb's version contains in-frame clones alone and is incomplete. The sample shows approximately 99,000 clones, less than 90% of them seen only once. Specimen: CD4+ or CD8+ T cells sorted from blood, collected in a trial of the OX40 agonist ivuxolimab. These TCRs come from an adult with an advanced solid tumor such as melanoma, head and neck, liver or kidney cancer. Both conserved end residues are part of each CDR3. Fields, in order: V gene, CDR3 protein.

>TRBV5-4
CASRRPSTGELFF
>TRBV7-9
CASSSIASEAFF
>TRBV19
CASRIRGTGGTTEAFF
>TRBV6-5
CASSYLGPPYNEQFF
>TRBV30
CAWSPSLTGGGSPLHF
>TRBV6-5
CASSKQGYGYGYTF
>TRBV4-1
CASSQLNRVGASGANVLTF
>TRBV18
CASSPGTGDTQYF
>TRBV19
CASSATGGGLETQYF
>TRBV6-5
CASSLAGSDTQYF
>TRBV7-3
CASSTRTGGTNTGELFF
>TRBV19
CASSIGGGTNEKLFF
>TRBV6-6
CASSYGGVNYGYTF
>TRBV19
CASSKGVGYTF
>TRBV5-5
CASSLLRDRAYEQYF
>TRBV27
CASSLSGSSGNTIYF
>TRBV20-1
CSATQNYEQYF
>TRBV9
CASSDTRRGGQDSNTQYF
>TRBV7-2
CASSSMLARAFF
>TRBV12-5
CASDEGARPGELFF
>TRBV14
CASSQDWTSGSSNRGNEQFF
>TRBV27
CASSLSPMPQETQYF
>TRBV15
CATSPISQYQETQYF
>TRBV6-6
CASTSGLEAFF
>TRBV5-1
CASSFQPDRVNTEAFF
>TRBV19
CASSMRTLRPYEQYF
>TRBV6-5
CASSYQDNTQQFF
>TRBV7-3
CASSLQSTGVGEQFF
>TRBV7-9
CARSGGFNEQFF
>TRBV30
CAWSGGSFNSPLHF
>TRBV21-1
CASSTRDRNTEAFF
>TRBV7-9
CASSLRQGTTNEKLFF
>TRBV14
CASSRLGAGTEAFF
>TRBV10-1
CASSRELNTEAFF
>TRBV30
CAWNSRGLLQETQYF
>TRBV6-5
CASSYSNRGYYGYTF
>TRBV5-1
CASSSPGSRDTQYF
>TRBV10-3
CASNPGDKRYEQYF
>TRBV19
CASSNSLGRRNTGELFF
>TRBV6-1
CASSRQGASTDTQYF
>TRBV9
CASSTGQGNTGELFF
>TRBV7-9
CASSPTSGSSYNEQFF
>TRBV30
CAWSVGTGRLVVHF
>TRBV6-6
CASSYSLGEYLYEQYF
>TRBV7-9
CASSLVSYEQYF
>TRBV11-3
CASSSGVSSYNEQFF
>TRBV5-1
CASSPDQETQYF
>TRBV4-2
CASSPGQGVKTQYF
>TRBV5-8
CASSRGSGGNTEAFF
>TRBV4-3
CASSQAEMVAGVEQFF